Following are 15 T cell receptor beta chains from one sample sequenced in a study of CD8+ T cells in alopecia areata (dated by TCRdb to the late 2010s). The sample's time point label is to be understood as: around 4 weeks on oral tofacitinib. The treatment or condition label corresponds to: oral pan-JAK inhibitor, 5-10 mg twice daily. The library was produced with the immunoSEQ multiplex PCR assay. To provide template for TCR sequencing, every sample had RNA extracted and reverse transcribed into cDNA. TCRdb holds this immuneACCESS table with in-frame rearrangements only. Some clones are missing; in checked studies, unresolved V genes explain under half, and the rest has no known cause. This sample comprises just over 150,000 clones, less than 70% of them detected only once. The ten largest clones represent over 0.85% of the sample. The material sequenced was CD4+ T cells sorted from blood, taken at week 4, from a patient treated with tofacitinib. These receptors originate from a human donor with alopecia areata.

This clone has just a few counts. This chain connects TRBV29-1 to TRBJ2-2; D is uncertain. The CDR3 sequence is 12 residues long. The ends were cut back, 6 bases at V and 7 bases at J, with 12 bases in the middle. The germline V gene has CDR1 SQVTM and CDR2 ANQGSEA. The CDR3 DNA sequence: TGCAGCGTGGTTGCACATGGCGGGGAGCTGTTTTTT. The encoded protein is CSVVAHGGELFF.

The CDR3 spells CSVLRDRAYEQYF. Written as DNA, the CDR3 is TGCAGCGTCCTTAGGGACAGGGCTTACGAGCAGTACTTC. The chain couples TRBV29-1 to TRBJ2-7, with 9 nucleotides matching TRBD1. J gave up 4 bases and V 6 bases, and 7 bases lay outside the gene matches. The CDR3 is 13 residues long. Germline V gene lookup returns CDR1 SQVTM and CDR2 ANQGSEA.

The chain joins TRBV7-2 to TRBJ1-1; no firm D call. CDR1 is SGHTA and CDR2 is FQGNSA in the germline V gene. The CDR3 spans 12 residues. V was clipped by 10 bases and J by 4 bases, with 13 bases between them. The CDR3 nucleotides are TGTGCCACCCGAGTCCAGGCCACTGAAGCTTTCTTT. Residues: CATRVQATEAFF.

V is TRBV10-3 and J is TRBJ2-3; 9 nucleotides line up with TRBD2. The CDR3 totals 15 residues. V was pared by 0 bases and J by 4 bases, with 2 bases of the junction left unmatched. Germline-derived CDR1 and CDR2 are ENHRY and SYGVKD. The CDR3 DNA is TGTGCCATCAGTGAGTCAGCTAGCGGGGCAGATACGCAGTATTTT. Encoded protein: CAISESASGADTQYF.

The gene calls are TRBV27 and TRBJ2-5, with 11 nucleotides matching TRBD2. The CDR3 runs to 14 residues. Germline CDR1 is MNHEY and CDR2 is SMNVEV (reference sequence). Trimming took 9 bases from V and 2 from J; bases not matched to a gene: 5. This CDR3 is CASRLAGQQETQYF. DNA of the CDR3: TGTGCCAGTCGACTAGCGGGACAACAAGAGACCCAGTACTTC.

This chain uses TRBV7-8 with TRBJ2-7, with 7 positions matching TRBD2. The CDR3 covers 15 residues. V trimming: 3 bases; J trimming: 9 bases; junction bases outside the gene matches: 14. Germline CDR1 reads SGHVS; CDR2 reads FQNEAQ. CDR3 sequence reads: CASSLASGIDLRQYF. As DNA, the CDR3 is TGTGCCAGCAGCTTGGCGAGCGGGATAGATCTTCGGCAGTACTTC.

This chain links TRBV6-5 with TRBJ1-5, with 7 bases that match TRBD1. The junction had 4 bases not matched to a gene; V was cut back by 5 bases and J by 0 bases. In germline, CDR1 is MNHEY, CDR2 SVGAGI. This CDR3 is built from 15 residues. CDR3 region: CASSAGQVSNQPQHF. The CDR3 DNA sequence: TGTGCCAGCAGTGCCGGACAGGTTAGCAATCAGCCCCAGCATTTT.

This clone has just a few counts. The chain couples TRBV2 to TRBJ2-7; the D gene is possibly TRBD2 (6 bases). The V gene's germline CDR1 is SNHLY and CDR2 FYNNEI. V dropped 7 bases and J dropped 0 bases, with 16 bases sitting between them. The CDR3 is 15 amino acids. The CDR3 nucleotides are TGTGCCAGCAAACTTCCGGGACTGAACTCCTACGAGCAGTACTTC. Protein: CASKLPGLNSYEQYF.

The gene calls are TRBV6-5 and TRBJ1-1, with 10 bases matching TRBD1. Germline assignment: CDR1 MNHEY and CDR2 SVGAGI. V lost 2 bases to trimming and J lost 0 bases; unmatched junction nucleotides: 3. The CDR3 covers 16 residues. CDR3 protein: CASSYRGTGVNTEAFF. The DNA for the CDR3 is TGTGCCAGCAGTTACCGCGGGACAGGGGTGAACACTGAAGCTTTCTTT.

A few counts support this clone. The chain couples TRBV4-1 to TRBJ2-7; D may be TRBD1 (7 bases). With 4 bases removed from V and 0 bases from J, the gap between germline ends came to 16 bases. The CDR3 covers 16 residues. Germline V gives CDR1 MGHRA, CDR2 YSYEKL. CDR3 DNA sequence: TGCGCCAGCAGCCGGGATTACAGGGGAGGCTCCTACGAGCAGTACTTC. Translating gives CASSRDYRGGSYEQYF.

This clone was recorded once. V is TRBV2 and J is TRBJ1-6; 8 positions match TRBD1. There are 14 residues in the CDR3. Trimming took 6 bases from V and 6 from J; bases not matched to a gene: 4. The germline V gene encodes CDR1 SNHLY and CDR2 FYNNEI. Here the CDR3 reads CASRRTGTNSPLHF. As DNA, the CDR3 is TGTGCCAGCAGACGGACAGGGACTAATTCACCCCTCCACTTT.

The chain links TRBV29-1 to TRBJ2-1; 11 bases match TRBD2. The germline gives CDR1 SQVTM, CDR2 ANQGSEA. J gave up 9 bases and V 7 bases, and 8 bases lay outside the gene matches. CDR3 length equals 13 residues. CDR3 bases: TGCAGCGCACTAGCGGGGGCCTCCAGTGAGCAGTTCTTC. It codes for CSALAGASSEQFF.

This chain connects TRBV2 to TRBJ2-5; D gene unclear. Germline V gene sequence: CDR1 SNHLY, CDR2 FYNNEI. Trimming removed 1 base at V and 6 bases at J, with 0 bases between. CDR3 size: 10 residues. Here the CDR3 DNA reads TGTGCCAGCAGTGAAGAGACCCAGTACTTC. It codes for CASSEETQYF.

The chain recombines TRBV27 with TRBJ2-3; 7 positions match TRBD2. The CDR3 contains 14 residues. V lost 4 bases to trimming and J lost 2 bases; unmatched junction nucleotides: 3. Germline V gene sequence: CDR1 MNHEY, CDR2 SMNVEV (reference sequence). The CDR3 DNA is TGTGCCAGCAGTTGGACTAGACTCACAGATACGCAGTATTTT. It codes for CASSWTRLTDTQYF.

The genes are TRBV15 and TRBJ1-2; D gene unclear. Germline CDR1 LNHNV, CDR2 YYDKDF (reference sequence). V lost 0 bases and J 6 bases, leaving 5 bases between the germline ends. This CDR3 is 12 amino acids long. CDR3: CATSRDQDGYTF. CDR3 coding DNA: TGTGCCACCAGCAGAGATCAGGATGGCTACACCTTC. Full variable domain (missing parts from reference TRBV15 and TRBJ1-2): DAMVIQNPRYQVTQFGKPVTLSCSQTLNHNVMYWYQQKSSQAPKLLFHYYDKDFNNEADTPDNFQSRRPNTSFCFLDIRSPGLGDTAMYLCATSRDQDGYTFGSGTRLTVV.